One and the same sample provided the 5 T cell receptor beta chains below, sequenced in a study of blood T cells in healthy people across ages. Alongside a J-beta primer mix, a sample-barcoded 5' primer served in a second PCR lasting 7 to 11 cycles. TCRdb re-analysed the 5' RACE reads in MiXCR, keeping a single row per CDR3 protein. Counted here are about 2 million distinct CDR3 sequences, roughly 49% occurring once; the ten biggest clones make up over 2%. Specimen: blood. These receptors were obtained from a woman aged 40-49 years in good health.

The V call is TRBV6-2 or TRBV6-3, the J call TRBJ2-3; 14 bases match TRBD2. The V gene's germline CDR1 is MNHEY and CDR2 SVGEGT. Trimming took 8 bases from V and 1 from J; bases not matched to a gene: 8. This CDR3 comprises 17 residues. As DNA, the CDR3 is TGTGCCAGCTTAGGGGGACTAGCGGGGGAAGGCACAGATACGCAGTATTTT. Translating it yields CASLGGLAGEGTDTQYF.

The chain joins TRBV27 to TRBJ2-5; D gene unclear. Germline CDR1 is MNHEY and CDR2 is SMNVEV (reference sequence). V was clipped by 0 bases and J by 4 bases, with 12 bases between them. CDR3 size: 15 residues. The CDR3 coding sequence is TGTGCCAGCAGTTTATCTGCGAGGACCTCAGAGACCCAGTACTTC. As protein: CASSLSARTSETQYF.

The chain couples TRBV29-1 to TRBJ2-1; D may correspond to TRBD1 or TRBD2 (5 bases each). V was pared by 4 bases and J by 0 bases, with 13 bases between. Germline loops: CDR1 SQVTM, CDR2 ANQGSEA. This CDR3 is built from 15 residues. CDR3 region: CSVGWDGLSYNEQFF. The CDR3 nucleotides read TGCAGCGTTGGGTGGGACGGACTCTCCTACAATGAGCAGTTCTTC.

The genes are TRBV5-1 and TRBJ2-1; D gene unclear. The CDR3 is made up of 15 amino acids. Germline V gene data show CDR1 as SGHRS and CDR2 as YFSETQ. V was trimmed by 3 bases and J by 3 bases, leaving 13 bases between them. The CDR3 loop is CASSSDGSYYNEQFF. CDR3 DNA sequence: TGCGCCAGCAGCTCGGACGGGTCCTACTACAATGAGCAGTTCTTC.

The chain combines TRBV2 with TRBJ1-5; TRBD1 aligns across 7 bases. The trim removed 3 bases at V and 0 bases at J, leaving 5 bases unmatched. Germline V lookup: CDR1 SNHLY, CDR2 FYNNEI. CDR3 length equals 16 residues. CDR3 protein: CASSDGTESSNQPQHF. CDR3 sequence (DNA): TGTGCCAGCAGTGACGGGACAGAATCTAGCAATCAGCCCCAGCATTTT.